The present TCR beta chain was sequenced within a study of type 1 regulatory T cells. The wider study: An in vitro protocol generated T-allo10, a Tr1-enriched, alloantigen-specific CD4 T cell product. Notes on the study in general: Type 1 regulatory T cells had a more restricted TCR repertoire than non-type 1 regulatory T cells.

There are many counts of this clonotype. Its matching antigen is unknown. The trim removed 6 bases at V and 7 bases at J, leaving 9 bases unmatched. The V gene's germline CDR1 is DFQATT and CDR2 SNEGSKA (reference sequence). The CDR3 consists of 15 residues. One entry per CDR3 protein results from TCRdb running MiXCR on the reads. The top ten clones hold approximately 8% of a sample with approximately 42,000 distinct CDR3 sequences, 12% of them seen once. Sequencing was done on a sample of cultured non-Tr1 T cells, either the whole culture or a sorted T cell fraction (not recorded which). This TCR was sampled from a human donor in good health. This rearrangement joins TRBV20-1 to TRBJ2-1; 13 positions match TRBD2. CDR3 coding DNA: TGCAGTGCACCACTAGCGGGAGGGCCGAAGAATGAGCAGTTCTTC. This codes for CSAPLAGGPKNEQFF.